The rows below give T cell receptor beta chains drawn from one sample of a study of blood T cells in healthy people across ages. TCRdb re-called the 5' RACE reads with MiXCR, one entry per CDR3 protein. The data hold some 1.5 million distinct CDR3 sequences, with approximately 43% observed a single time. Sequenced input: blood. The receptor source for this set is a woman under 30 in good health. The CDR3 runs from the conserved cysteine through the conserved F or W. The order of the fields is CDR3 DNA, CDR3 protein, D gene, J gene, clone size, V gene. The D gene is left open where the match is weak. Clone size is given for some rows only: seen once, a few or many times, or a class if the clone is expanded.

TGCAGTGCTAGAGATTCTAGCGACACAGATACGCAGTATTTT	CSARDSSDTDTQYF	NA	TRBJ2-3	many	TRBV20-1
TGTGCCAGCAGTTATCCGGGACGAGCAACGAACAATGAGCAGTACTTC	CASSYPGRATNNEQYF	NA	TRBJ2-5	NA	TRBV6-2/TRBV6-3
TGTGCCAGCAGCCCCGGCGAAAGAGCAGACTTGGTACAAGAGACCCAGTTCTTC	CASSPGERADLVQETQFF	NA	TRBJ2-1	NA	TRBV7-3
TGCAGCGTTGATGGGGCTCGGGACAGAAACTATGGCTACACCTTC	CSVDGARDRNYGYTF	TRBD1	TRBJ1-2	few	TRBV29-1
TGCGCCAGCAGCCAAGCACACGCAGATACGCAGTATTTT	CASSQAHADTQYF	NA	TRBJ2-3	NA	TRBV4-3
TGTGCCAGCAGTTCCTGGACAGGGTGGACCTACGAGCAGTACTTC	CASSSWTGWTYEQYF	TRBD1	TRBJ2-7	few	TRBV12-3/TRBV12-4
TGCAGCGTGGACAGTCTAGACGGGCAGTATTTT	CSVDSLDGQYF	NA	TRBJ2-3	NA	TRBV29-1
TGTGCCAGCAGCCCCCCCGGGACAACGAACACTGAAGCTTTCTTT	CASSPPGTTNTEAFF	NA	TRBJ1-1	NA	TRBV7-9
TGCAGTGCTAGAGATGGCCACGGCGGGGATACGCAGTATTTT	CSARDGHGGDTQYF	NA	TRBJ2-3	many	TRBV20-1
TGTGCCAGCAGGAACGGACAGGTAGCGGCCACAGATACGCAGTATTTT	CASRNGQVAATDTQYF	NA	TRBJ2-3	NA	TRBV6-1
TGTGCCAGCAGTTACGTAGCGGGAGGATACGGGCAGTACTTC	CASSYVAGGYGQYF	TRBD2	TRBJ2-7	NA	TRBV6-2/TRBV6-3
TGTGTCAGCAGCTTAGGGTTCGGGCTAGCGGGGGGGGGAGGCAATGAGCAGTTCTTC	CVSSLGFGLAGGGGNEQFF	TRBD2	TRBJ2-1	NA	TRBV7-2
TGTGCCATCAGTGAACCAGTTAACTATGGCTACACCTTC	CAISEPVNYGYTF	NA	TRBJ1-2	NA	TRBV10-3
TGTGCCAGCAGTGAATTTTGGTCGGGGGACTATGGCTACACCTTC	CASSEFWSGDYGYTF	NA	TRBJ1-2	NA	TRBV25-1